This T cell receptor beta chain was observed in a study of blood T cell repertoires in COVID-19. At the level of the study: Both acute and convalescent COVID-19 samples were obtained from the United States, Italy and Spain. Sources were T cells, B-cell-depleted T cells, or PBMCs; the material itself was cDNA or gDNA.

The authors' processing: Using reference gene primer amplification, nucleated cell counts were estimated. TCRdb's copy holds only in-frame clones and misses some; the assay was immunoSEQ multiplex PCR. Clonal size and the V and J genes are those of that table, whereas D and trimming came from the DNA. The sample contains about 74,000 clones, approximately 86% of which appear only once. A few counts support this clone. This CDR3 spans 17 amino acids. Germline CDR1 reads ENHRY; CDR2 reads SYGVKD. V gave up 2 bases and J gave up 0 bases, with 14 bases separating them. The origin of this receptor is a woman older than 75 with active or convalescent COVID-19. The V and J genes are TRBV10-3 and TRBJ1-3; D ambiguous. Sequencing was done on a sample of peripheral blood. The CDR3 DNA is TGTGCCATCAGTGAGCCCCGGGAGGGTAGCTCTGGAAACACCATATATTTT. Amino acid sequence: CAISEPREGSSGNTIYF.